A single T cell receptor beta chain is shown here with its context. Its antigen is unknown. These data belong to a study of T cell responses to AZD1222 COVID-19 vaccine. Study context: Second doses at about 4 or about 12 weeks were pooled. Findings and limits, study-wide: Among the donors, most were white British and more were female, and clonal diversity was possibly underestimated.

With 1 base removed from V and 5 bases from J, the gap between germline ends came to 8 bases. Germline loops: CDR1 MGHRA, CDR2 YSYEKL. This CDR3 comprises 13 residues. Clones were read by immunoSEQ multiplex PCR, and TCRdb kept only the in-frame ones, dropping some. This sample has 95,000 to 120,000 clones, with roughly 86% found just once. The starting material was peripheral blood, obtained on day 0 of AZD1222 vaccination. The receptor comes from an adult in good health. The chain is built from TRBV4-1 and TRBJ1-2; D is perhaps TRBD1 (5 bases). CDR3 coding DNA: TGCGCCAGCAGCCAAGCGTCAGGGTATGGCTACACCTTC. Translated: CASSQASGYGYTF.